These T cell receptor beta chains were read from a single sample in a study of shared clonotypes between healthy human individuals. Libraries were prepared by immunoSEQ multiplex PCR; TCRdb keeps only in-frame clonotypes and omits some of them. The sample includes about 490,000 clones, over 70% seen only once; the top ten take over 9.5%. Sequencing was performed on PBMCs. The source is a woman in her thirties or forties in good health. Some clones in this sample may be carry-over from other donors' samples. The CDR3 runs from the conserved cysteine through the conserved F or W. The D gene is left open where the match is weak. Expanded clones get a size class; other rows say once, few or many, or leave the size out.

j_gene: TRBJ1-5; d_gene: NA; abundance: NA; v_gene: TRBV30; len: 13; CDR3nt: TGTGCCTGGAGCCCAGGGGACAATCAGCCCCAGCATTTT; CDR3aa: CAWSPGDNQPQHF
j_gene: TRBJ1-1; d_gene: NA; abundance: NA; v_gene: TRBV29-1; len: 13; CDR3nt: TGCAGCGTTGAAAGCAGTCTGAACACTGAAGCTTTCTTT; CDR3aa: CSVESSLNTEAFF
j_gene: TRBJ1-1; d_gene: TRBD1; abundance: few; v_gene: TRBV18; len: 15; CDR3nt: TGTGCCAGCTCATTTCGGACAGGGGGAAACACTGAAGCTTTCTTT; CDR3aa: CASSFRTGGNTEAFF
j_gene: TRBJ1-6; d_gene: NA; abundance: NA; v_gene: TRBV30; len: 14; CDR3nt: TGTGCCTGGAGTGTTATACAGGGTGGTTCACCCCTCCACTTT; CDR3aa: CAWSVIQGGSPLHF
j_gene: TRBJ2-2; d_gene: TRBD2; abundance: NA; v_gene: TRBV15; len: 17; CDR3nt: TGTGCCACCAGCAGAGGGACTAGCGGGAGAGGCACCGGGGAGCTGTTTTTT; CDR3aa: CATSRGTSGRGTGELFF
j_gene: TRBJ2-4; d_gene: NA; abundance: once; v_gene: TRBV4-2; len: 18; CDR3nt: TGTGCCAGCAGCCAAGATACGGGGTCTTACTTAGCCAAAAACATTCAGTACTTC; CDR3aa: CASSQDTGSYLAKNIQYF
j_gene: TRBJ2-5; d_gene: TRBD2; abundance: once; v_gene: TRBV7-3; len: 14; CDR3nt: TGTGCCAGCAGCGGACTAGCGGGAAGGGAGACCCAGTACTTC; CDR3aa: CASSGLAGRETQYF
j_gene: TRBJ1-4; d_gene: NA; abundance: NA; v_gene: TRBV30; len: 11; CDR3nt: TGTGCCCACTCATGGGGTGAAAAACTGTTTTTT; CDR3aa: CAHSWGEKLFF
j_gene: TRBJ2-2; d_gene: NA; abundance: many; v_gene: TRBV7-3; len: 14; CDR3nt: TGTGCCAGCAGCCGAGCAGGGAATCCCGGGGAGCTGTTTTTT; CDR3aa: CASSRAGNPGELFF
j_gene: TRBJ2-5; d_gene: NA; abundance: NA; v_gene: TRBV7-2; len: 12; CDR3nt: TGTGCCAGCAGCAAGACTCCGGGGGCCCAGTACTTC; CDR3aa: CASSKTPGAQYF
j_gene: TRBJ2-7; d_gene: NA; abundance: NA; v_gene: TRBV14; len: 16; CDR3nt: TGTGCCAGCAGCGTAGATCTGGGAACAGACACCTACGAGCAGTACTTC; CDR3aa: CASSVDLGTDTYEQYF
j_gene: TRBJ2-1; d_gene: NA; abundance: NA; v_gene: TRBV7-3; len: 16; CDR3nt: TGTGCCAGCAGTACCACCGGGACCGCATCCTACAATGAGCAGTTCTTC; CDR3aa: CASSTTGTASYNEQFF
j_gene: TRBJ2-2; d_gene: TRBD2; abundance: NA; v_gene: TRBV7-3; len: 16; CDR3nt: TGTGCCAGCAGCTTAGGTCTAGCGGGAGCCCACGGGGAGCTGTTTTTT; CDR3aa: CASSLGLAGAHGELFF
j_gene: TRBJ2-2; d_gene: NA; abundance: NA; v_gene: TRBV9; len: 14; CDR3nt: TGTGCCAGCAGCGTAGCCAGAAGGGCCGGGGAGCTGTTTTTT; CDR3aa: CASSVARRAGELFF
j_gene: TRBJ2-7; d_gene: TRBD1; abundance: NA; v_gene: TRBV5-6; len: 15; CDR3nt: TGTGCCAGCAGCTACCAGGGGACAGGGGGTGGTGAGCAGTACTTC; CDR3aa: CASSYQGTGGGEQYF
j_gene: TRBJ2-5; d_gene: TRBD1; abundance: once; v_gene: TRBV2; len: 14; CDR3nt: TGTGCCAGCAGTTGGACAGGCAACCGAGAGACCCAGTACTTC; CDR3aa: CASSWTGNRETQYF
j_gene: TRBJ1-2; d_gene: NA; abundance: many; v_gene: TRBV6-1; len: 13; CDR3nt: TGTGCCAGCACACCTGGACGGGGGAATGGCTACACCTTC; CDR3aa: CASTPGRGNGYTF
j_gene: TRBJ1-4; d_gene: NA; abundance: NA; v_gene: TRBV19; len: 12; CDR3nt: TGTGCCAGTAAGCGGGCTAATGAAAAACTGTTTTTT; CDR3aa: CASKRANEKLFF
j_gene: TRBJ2-7; d_gene: NA; abundance: once; v_gene: TRBV19; len: 14; CDR3nt: TGTGCCAGTAGTATAAGGCAGGAACCCTACGAGCAGTACTTC; CDR3aa: CASSIRQEPYEQYF
j_gene: TRBJ2-7; d_gene: NA; abundance: many; v_gene: TRBV7-2; len: 15; CDR3nt: TGTGCCAGCAGCCGTGAGGGGGGAGGCCCCTACGAGCAGTACTTC; CDR3aa: CASSREGGGPYEQYF
j_gene: TRBJ2-7; d_gene: TRBD2; abundance: NA; v_gene: TRBV7-2; len: 15; CDR3nt: TGTGCCAGCACCACATTCCAAGCGGGAGTTAACGAGCAGTACTTC; CDR3aa: CASTTFQAGVNEQYF
j_gene: TRBJ1-3; d_gene: TRBD1; abundance: many; v_gene: TRBV5-1; len: 14; CDR3nt: TGCGCCAGCAGCTCCTCAGGGGGAGGAAACACCATATATTTT; CDR3aa: CASSSSGGGNTIYF
j_gene: TRBJ2-5; d_gene: NA; abundance: NA; v_gene: TRBV28; len: 13; CDR3nt: TGTGCCAGCACCGAGGGCCATCGGGAGACCCAGTACTTC; CDR3aa: CASTEGHRETQYF
j_gene: TRBJ1-1; d_gene: NA; abundance: NA; v_gene: TRBV10-3; len: 12; CDR3nt: TGTGCCATCGCGACGGGACGCACTGAAGCTTTCTTT; CDR3aa: CAIATGRTEAFF
j_gene: TRBJ2-7; d_gene: TRBD2; abundance: once; v_gene: TRBV15; len: 14; CDR3nt: TGTGCCACCTCCCCGTACGCGGGGGACTACGAGCAGTACTTC; CDR3aa: CATSPYAGDYEQYF
j_gene: TRBJ2-2; d_gene: NA; abundance: few; v_gene: TRBV5-1; len: 15; CDR3nt: TGCGCCAGCAGCTTGGACGGACCCAACACCGGGGAGCTGTTTTTT; CDR3aa: CASSLDGPNTGELFF
j_gene: TRBJ2-7; d_gene: NA; abundance: NA; v_gene: TRBV11-2; len: 16; CDR3nt: TGTGCCAGCAGCTTAGTTACGGGTCGCGGACCCTACGAGCAGTACTTC; CDR3aa: CASSLVTGRGPYEQYF
j_gene: TRBJ2-7; d_gene: TRBD2; abundance: NA; v_gene: TRBV7-3; len: 15; CDR3nt: TGTGCCAGCAGCCCCGGGGCTAGCGGTGCCTACGAGCAGTACTTC; CDR3aa: CASSPGASGAYEQYF
j_gene: TRBJ1-4; d_gene: TRBD1; abundance: NA; v_gene: TRBV28; len: 15; CDR3nt: TGTGCCAGCACCAACCTGGGACAGCAGAATGAAAAACTGTTTTTT; CDR3aa: CASTNLGQQNEKLFF
j_gene: TRBJ1-1; d_gene: NA; abundance: NA; v_gene: TRBV28; len: 15; CDR3nt: TGTGCCAGCAGTGCGTGGAAGGATCCACACAACGGAGCTTTCTTT; CDR3aa: CASSAWKDPHNGAFF
j_gene: TRBJ1-2; d_gene: NA; abundance: NA; v_gene: TRBV30; len: 11; CDR3nt: TGTGCCTCGGAGGGAGGAGAAGGCTACACCTTC; CDR3aa: CASEGGEGYTF
j_gene: TRBJ1-1; d_gene: NA; abundance: NA; v_gene: TRBV5-1; len: 15; CDR3nt: TGCGCCAGCAGCTTCCAAGGGATACGGGACACTGAAGCTTTCTTT; CDR3aa: CASSFQGIRDTEAFF
j_gene: TRBJ1-1; d_gene: TRBD1; abundance: NA; v_gene: TRBV19; len: 13; CDR3nt: TGTGCCAGTAGTAACGACAGGGGGTCAGGGGCTTTCTTT; CDR3aa: CASSNDRGSGAFF
j_gene: TRBJ2-5; d_gene: TRBD2; abundance: NA; v_gene: TRBV9; len: 17; CDR3nt: TGTGCCAGCAGCGTCGGGGGAGGGCTAGCGGGAGAAGAGACCCAGTACTTC; CDR3aa: CASSVGGGLAGEETQYF
j_gene: TRBJ1-2; d_gene: NA; abundance: NA; v_gene: TRBV29-1; len: 14; CDR3nt: NA; CDR3aa: CGVEKSGRGYGCTF
j_gene: TRBJ2-1; d_gene: NA; abundance: NA; v_gene: TRBV5-1; len: 16; CDR3nt: TGCGCCAGCAGCTTCAACACAGGGCTCTCCTACAATGAGCAGTTCTTC; CDR3aa: CASSFNTGLSYNEQFF
j_gene: TRBJ1-3; d_gene: NA; abundance: NA; v_gene: TRBV7-9; len: 16; CDR3nt: TGTGCCAGCAGCTTATTGTTTCCAGGGGCTGGAAACACCATATATTTT; CDR3aa: CASSLLFPGAGNTIYF
j_gene: TRBJ1-3; d_gene: NA; abundance: many; v_gene: TRBV7-2; len: 16; CDR3nt: TGTGCCAGCAGCTTTAGGGGCCTTCGCTCTGGAAACACCATATATTTT; CDR3aa: CASSFRGLRSGNTIYF
j_gene: TRBJ2-7; d_gene: NA; abundance: NA; v_gene: TRBV30; len: 14; CDR3nt: TGTGCCTGGATGCGCAAGGGGCGAGGGGACGAGCAGTACTTC; CDR3aa: CAWMRKGRGDEQYF
j_gene: TRBJ2-5; d_gene: TRBD2; abundance: NA; v_gene: TRBV19; len: 16; CDR3nt: TGTGCCAGTAGTCCCGGGACTAGCGGGAGAGGTGAGACCCAGTACTTC; CDR3aa: CASSPGTSGRGETQYF
j_gene: TRBJ2-2; d_gene: NA; abundance: NA; v_gene: TRBV7-9; len: 16; CDR3nt: TGTGCCAGCACCCCAAGAGGGGGAGTTGACACCGGGGAGCTGTTTTTT; CDR3aa: CASTPRGGVDTGELFF
j_gene: TRBJ2-3; d_gene: NA; abundance: few; v_gene: TRBV18; len: 16; CDR3nt: TGTGCCAGCTCGGTCCGGGGCGTGCGTGGCACAGATACGCAGTATTTT; CDR3aa: CASSVRGVRGTDTQYF
j_gene: TRBJ2-7; d_gene: TRBD2; abundance: NA; v_gene: TRBV27; len: 13; CDR3nt: TGTGCCAGCAGGGCGGGAGGATTCTACGAGCAGTACTTC; CDR3aa: CASRAGGFYEQYF
j_gene: TRBJ2-1; d_gene: TRBD1; abundance: many; v_gene: TRBV7-9; len: 14; CDR3nt: TGTGCCACCGAGGACAGGGCGTTTAACAATGAGCAGTTCTTC; CDR3aa: CATEDRAFNNEQFF
j_gene: TRBJ2-3; d_gene: TRBD1; abundance: NA; v_gene: TRBV29-1; len: 13; CDR3nt: TGCAGCGTGACCAAGACAGGGTCCGATACGCAGTATTTT; CDR3aa: CSVTKTGSDTQYF
j_gene: TRBJ1-1; d_gene: TRBD1; abundance: NA; v_gene: TRBV7-2; len: 14; CDR3nt: TGTGCCAGCAGCTTACAACAGGGGCGGACTGAAGCTTTCTTT; CDR3aa: CASSLQQGRTEAFF
j_gene: TRBJ2-3; d_gene: NA; abundance: NA; v_gene: TRBV19; len: 15; CDR3nt: TGTGCCAGTAGCTCAAGTGGGACTTCCACAGATACGCAGTATTTT; CDR3aa: CASSSSGTSTDTQYF
j_gene: TRBJ2-1; d_gene: NA; abundance: NA; v_gene: TRBV11-3; len: 15; CDR3nt: TGTGCCAGCAGCCGGGCGGGGACAGAGGACAATGAGCAGTTCTTC; CDR3aa: CASSRAGTEDNEQFF
j_gene: TRBJ2-3; d_gene: NA; abundance: NA; v_gene: TRBV5-6; len: 13; CDR3nt: TGTGCCAGCAGCTTAAAGGGCACAGATACGCAGTATTTT; CDR3aa: CASSLKGTDTQYF
j_gene: TRBJ2-7; d_gene: TRBD2; abundance: NA; v_gene: TRBV11-1; len: 15; CDR3nt: TGTGCCAGCAGCTTAGGGGTAGCGGGAGTCTACGAGCAGTACTTC; CDR3aa: CASSLGVAGVYEQYF
j_gene: TRBJ2-1; d_gene: NA; abundance: NA; v_gene: TRBV21-1; len: 14; CDR3nt: TGTGCCAGCAGCAAGGGACTAGCGGGCAATGAGCAGTTCTTC; CDR3aa: CASSKGLAGNEQFF
j_gene: TRBJ2-5; d_gene: NA; abundance: NA; v_gene: TRBV7-8; len: 13; CDR3nt: TGTGCCAGCAGCCCCTTGGGTAGCGAGACCCAGTACTTC; CDR3aa: CASSPLGSETQYF
j_gene: TRBJ1-2; d_gene: NA; abundance: few; v_gene: TRBV7-9; len: 14; CDR3nt: TGTGCCAGCAGTGGCGACACCGCCCCCTATGGCTACACCTTC; CDR3aa: CASSGDTAPYGYTF
j_gene: TRBJ2-1; d_gene: NA; abundance: NA; v_gene: TRBV6-5; len: 15; CDR3nt: TGTGCCAGCAGTTACCAGGGGATCTCCTACAATGAGCAGTTCTTC; CDR3aa: CASSYQGISYNEQFF